This TCR beta chain was captured in a study of T cell changes during pregnancy in multiple sclerosis (dated by TCRdb to about 2019). A note on the overall study: The study examined how the T cell repertoire changed over the course of pregnancy in women with multiple sclerosis.

From the cysteine through the phenylalanine, the CDR3 covers 15 amino acids. Kept here is only the CDR3 DNA, which spans 45 bases and is read in frame from base 1. The V end gives up 4 bases and the J end 5 bases, leaving 7 bases in the junction not matched to a gene. CDR1 and CDR2 are drawn from the germline V gene: LGHNA, YSLEER. Library preparation was by the immunoSEQ multiplex PCR assay. The source is immuneACCESS, and TCRdb retained only in-frame sequences with V and J called. Part of the clones is not carried over; for the studies checked, unresolved V genes explain less than half of this, and the remainder is unexplained. Here the sample has tens of thousands of clones; 90% to 95% occur a single time. The ten largest clones represent 0.35% to 0.45% of the sample. Concerning this clone: No antigen is known for it. No qualities accompany the bases; no much larger clone lies one base away.

This clonotype was obtained from a female donor with multiple sclerosis, enrolled in a pregnancy study. The chain was built from TRBV4-3 and TRBJ2-7; 11 of the junction bases match TRBD2. This sample comprised CD4+ T cells from peripheral blood mononuclear cells, obtained before pregnancy. The bases are TGCGCCAGCAGCCTCCGACTAGCGGGAAGAGACGAGCAGTACTTC. It codes for CASSLRLAGRDEQYF.